Listed below are T cell receptor beta chains from one sample, sequenced in a study of cytomegalovirus exposure and HLA in healthy donors. The repertoire was sequenced with immunoSEQ multiplex PCR; TCRdb's copy has only in-frame clones and lacks some. The data contain 150,000 to 200,000 clones, 70% to 90% of them singletons. The sequencing sample was made of PBMCs. The receptors shown here come from a woman in her 30s in good health and CMV-seronegative. CDR3s include the opening cysteine and the closing phenylalanine or tryptophan. Fields, in order: CDR3 DNA, CDR3 protein, clone size, V gene, D gene, J gene. The D gene is left open where the match is weak. For some rows the clone size is stated as once, few or many, or as a class when expanded; others skip it.

DNA: TGCAGTGCTCACAGGGGGGAGACCCAGTACTTC
CDR3: CSAHRGETQYF
size: .
V: TRBV20-1
D: TRBD1
J: TRBJ2-5

DNA: TGTGCCAGCAGGATTAGGACTAGCGGGAACGACGAGCAGTACTTC
CDR3: CASRIRTSGNDEQYF
size: .
V: TRBV6-6
D: TRBD2
J: TRBJ2-7

DNA: TGCGCCAGCAGCTTGGATGGCAGGGGCAACACCGGGGAGCTGTTTTTT
CDR3: CASSLDGRGNTGELFF
size: once
V: TRBV5-1
D: .
J: TRBJ2-2

DNA: TGTGCCAGCAGCCGGGGCAAGCGCTCTGGAAACACCATATATTTT
CDR3: CASSRGKRSGNTIYF
size: .
V: TRBV6-5
D: .
J: TRBJ1-3

DNA: TGTGCCAGCAGCCAAGATGCTAGCGGGAGCTACGAGCAGTACTTC
CDR3: CASSQDASGSYEQYF
size: .
V: TRBV4-2
D: TRBD2
J: TRBJ2-7

DNA: TGTGCCAGCGGGTCCTACGTTTCGGGGAATACGCAGTATTTT
CDR3: CASGSYVSGNTQYF
size: .
V: TRBV9
D: .
J: TRBJ2-3

DNA: TGTGCCAGCAGCTTACGGAGGGGGACCCAAGCCCCAGATACGCAGTATTTT
CDR3: CASSLRRGTQAPDTQYF
size: .
V: TRBV7-2
D: .
J: TRBJ2-3

DNA: TGTGCCAGCAGCCTAATCCCGGACAGGGAGGGATACTATGGCTACACCTTC
CDR3: CASSLIPDREGYYGYTF
size: .
V: TRBV9
D: TRBD1
J: TRBJ1-2

DNA: TGTGCCAGCAGCTCCACGACAGGGCAAGAGTTCTATGGCTACACCTTC
CDR3: CASSSTTGQEFYGYTF
size: .
V: TRBV7-9
D: TRBD1
J: TRBJ1-2

DNA: TGTGCCAGCAGCGAACGGGACAGCTTCCTAACCACAGATACGCAGTATTTT
CDR3: CASSERDSFLTTDTQYF
size: .
V: TRBV13
D: TRBD1
J: TRBJ2-3

DNA: TGTGCCAGCAGCTTACAGGGGGCTATGAACATTCAGTACTTC
CDR3: CASSLQGAMNIQYF
size: once
V: TRBV5-4
D: TRBD1
J: TRBJ2-4

DNA: TGTGCCAGCAGTGAAGAGAGGGCCTCTGGAAACACCATATATTTT
CDR3: CASSEERASGNTIYF
size: .
V: TRBV2
D: .
J: TRBJ1-3

DNA: TGTGCCAGCAGCCCGGTTTTAGGCAACACCGGGGAGCTGTTTTTT
CDR3: CASSPVLGNTGELFF
size: .
V: TRBV5-4
D: .
J: TRBJ2-2

DNA: TGTGCCAGCAGCCAAGACGGAGGCGGGAGGGATAACAATGAGCAGTTCTTC
CDR3: CASSQDGGGRDNNEQFF
size: once
V: TRBV4-2
D: TRBD2
J: TRBJ2-1

DNA: TGTGCCAGCAGCTTATTCCCACGACAGGGGGCGAACACCGGGGAGCTGTTTTTT
CDR3: CASSLFPRQGANTGELFF
size: .
V: TRBV7-3
D: TRBD1
J: TRBJ2-2

DNA: TGTGCCAGTAGTCTTTCGAGTGGCACTGAAGCTTTCTTT
CDR3: CASSLSSGTEAFF
size: .
V: TRBV19
D: .
J: TRBJ1-1

DNA: TGTGCCAGCAGCTCCCCTAGGGTAAATGAGCAGTTCTTC
CDR3: CASSSPRVNEQFF
size: .
V: TRBV5-4
D: .
J: TRBJ2-1

DNA: TGTGCCAGCAGTTTACAGGCGTCCTCCTACGAGCAGTACTTC
CDR3: CASSLQASSYEQYF
size: .
V: TRBV27
D: .
J: TRBJ2-7

DNA: TGTGCCAGCAGCGTAGCGACAGGGAACACTGAAGCTTTCTTT
CDR3: CASSVATGNTEAFF
size: .
V: TRBV9
D: .
J: TRBJ1-1

DNA: TGCGCCAGCAGCTTCCGGACTAGCGGGAGTGATGAGCAGTTCTTC
CDR3: CASSFRTSGSDEQFF
size: once
V: TRBV5-1
D: TRBD2
J: TRBJ2-1

DNA: TGTGCCTGGGCTGGAGGGCCGAACACTGAAGCTTTCTTT
CDR3: CAWAGGPNTEAFF
size: .
V: TRBV30
D: .
J: TRBJ1-1

DNA: TGTGCCAGCAGCACCAATCCGGGACAGAGACCCACAGACTACAATGAGCAGTTCTTC
CDR3: CASSTNPGQRPTDYNEQFF
size: .
V: TRBV7-3
D: TRBD1
J: TRBJ2-1

DNA: TGCAGCGTAGAAGACAGGGGGCGGAAAGAGACCCAGTACTTC
CDR3: CSVEDRGRKETQYF
size: .
V: TRBV29-1
D: TRBD1
J: TRBJ2-5

DNA: TGTGCCAGCAGTTCAACACGGGCTTTCGAGCAGTACTTC
CDR3: CASSSTRAFEQYF
size: .
V: TRBV28
D: .
J: TRBJ2-7

DNA: TGTGCCAGCAGTGACTCCCGCCAAGAGACCCAGTACTTC
CDR3: CASSDSRQETQYF
size: .
V: TRBV6-6
D: .
J: TRBJ2-5

DNA: TGCAGCGCCCTAGTCCGGGGACAAGAGACCCAGTACTTC
CDR3: CSALVRGQETQYF
size: .
V: TRBV29-1
D: .
J: TRBJ2-5

DNA: TGTGCCAGCAGCTTTGAAGGGGCGCGGACTGAAGCTTTCTTT
CDR3: CASSFEGARTEAFF
size: .
V: TRBV7-9
D: .
J: TRBJ1-1

DNA: TGTGCCAGCAGCTCCCGGGACCGAGGCACTGAAGCTTTCTTT
CDR3: CASSSRDRGTEAFF
size: .
V: TRBV13
D: .
J: TRBJ1-1

DNA: TGTGCCAGCTCACCACTCGGGACAGAGAATGGAAACACCATATATTTT
CDR3: CASSPLGTENGNTIYF
size: .
V: TRBV18
D: TRBD1
J: TRBJ1-3

DNA: TGTGCCATCAGTGATTATGGGACAGCCAACACTGAAGCTTTCTTT
CDR3: CAISDYGTANTEAFF
size: .
V: TRBV10-3
D: TRBD1
J: TRBJ1-1

DNA: TGTGCCAGCAGTTTGCCGGGAGTCTACAATGAGCAGTTCTTC
CDR3: CASSLPGVYNEQFF
size: .
V: TRBV6-5
D: .
J: TRBJ2-1

DNA: TGTGCCAGCAGCGTAGCTACAGTAGAGGGGCAGTTCTTC
CDR3: CASSVATVEGQFF
size: .
V: TRBV9
D: .
J: TRBJ2-1

DNA: TGCAGCGTTGGGGTGGGAGCGAGGACAGATACGCAGTATTTT
CDR3: CSVGVGARTDTQYF
size: .
V: TRBV29-1
D: .
J: TRBJ2-3

DNA: TGCGCCAGCAGTGACCAGGGACTAGCGGGGACGGGCTACGAGCAGTACTTC
CDR3: CASSDQGLAGTGYEQYF
size: .
V: TRBV10-2
D: TRBD2
J: TRBJ2-7

DNA: TGTGCCAGCAGTGAAGTGGCCCATAGGGGCTATGGCTACACCTTC
CDR3: CASSEVAHRGYGYTF
size: .
V: TRBV6-1
D: .
J: TRBJ1-2

DNA: TGCGCCAGCAGCAGGACTAGCGGGACGCCTACCTACGAGCAGTACTTC
CDR3: CASSRTSGTPTYEQYF
size: .
V: TRBV5-1
D: TRBD2
J: TRBJ2-7

DNA: TGTGCCAGCAGCGTAGGAGGCGGGAGCGGTACCGAGCAGTACTTC
CDR3: CASSVGGGSGTEQYF
size: .
V: TRBV9
D: TRBD2
J: TRBJ2-7

DNA: TGTGCCAGCAGTGAGTTTAAGGGCAGGAGGGGAATGAACACTGAAGCTTTCTTT
CDR3: CASSEFKGRRGMNTEAFF
size: few
V: TRBV6-1
D: .
J: TRBJ1-1

DNA: TGTGCCAGCAGCCCGGACCCGTACAATGAGCAGTTCTTC
CDR3: CASSPDPYNEQFF
size: .
V: TRBV5-4
D: .
J: TRBJ2-1

DNA: TGTGCCAGCAGTGAAGGTCCCGCAGGGGGTGTTCAGCCCCAGCATTTT
CDR3: CASSEGPAGGVQPQHF
size: .
V: TRBV6-1
D: TRBD1
J: TRBJ1-5

DNA: TGTGCCAGCAGCCCCCGGGCCAACCTCTATGGCTACACCTTC
CDR3: CASSPRANLYGYTF
size: .
V: TRBV7-2
D: .
J: TRBJ1-2

DNA: TGTGCCAGCAGTTTTACGGGACAGGGAAATCAGCCCCAGCATTTT
CDR3: CASSFTGQGNQPQHF
size: .
V: TRBV27
D: TRBD1
J: TRBJ1-5

DNA: TGTGCCAGCAGCACAAGGACGGATACTCCCTATGGCTACACCTTC
CDR3: CASSTRTDTPYGYTF
size: .
V: TRBV11-2
D: .
J: TRBJ1-2

DNA: TGTGCCAGCAGCTTGGAGTACCTCTACGAGCAGTACTTC
CDR3: CASSLEYLYEQYF
size: .
V: TRBV5-5
D: .
J: TRBJ2-7

DNA: TGCACCAGCAGCCAGAGCGATCAGCCCCAGCATTTT
CDR3: CTSSQSDQPQHF
size: .
V: TRBV1
D: .
J: TRBJ1-5

DNA: TGTGCCATCAGTGAATGGGACAGGGTAAGGGACAATGAGCAGTTCTTC
CDR3: CAISEWDRVRDNEQFF
size: few
V: TRBV10-3
D: TRBD1
J: TRBJ2-1

DNA: TGTGCCAGCAGTTTAGGGAGGGACGAGCAGTACTTC
CDR3: CASSLGRDEQYF
size: few
V: TRBV27
D: TRBD2
J: TRBJ2-7

DNA: TGTGCCAGCAGTTACCCGACAGGGGCAGGAAACACCATATATTTT
CDR3: CASSYPTGAGNTIYF
size: .
V: TRBV6-5
D: TRBD1
J: TRBJ1-3

DNA: TGTGCCAGCAGCTTGGGGACTCGCTCCTACAATGAGCAGTTCTTC
CDR3: CASSLGTRSYNEQFF
size: .
V: TRBV7-2
D: .
J: TRBJ2-1

DNA: TGTGCCAGCAGCTTAGGGGCAGCCTGGGGGGGCACTGAAGCTTTCTTT
CDR3: CASSLGAAWGGTEAFF
size: .
V: TRBV7-2
D: .
J: TRBJ1-1

DNA: TGTGCCAGCTCACCAAGTGGCCAGGGAGGATCACCCCTCCACTTT
CDR3: CASSPSGQGGSPLHF
size: .
V: TRBV18
D: .
J: TRBJ1-6

DNA: TGTGCCAGCAGTTACAGCAGGGGGCGGAACTATGGCTACACCTTC
CDR3: CASSYSRGRNYGYTF
size: .
V: TRBV28
D: TRBD1
J: TRBJ1-2

DNA: TGTGCCAGCAGCGTAGATGTGTACAATGAGCAGTTCTTC
CDR3: CASSVDVYNEQFF
size: .
V: TRBV9
D: .
J: TRBJ2-1

DNA: TGTGCCAGCAGTTTGTTCGGGACATCCTACGAGCAGTACTTC
CDR3: CASSLFGTSYEQYF
size: .
V: TRBV28
D: .
J: TRBJ2-7

DNA: TGTGCCAGTAGTATCCTCGGGGGTCCGTACAATGAGCAGTTCTTC
CDR3: CASSILGGPYNEQFF
size: .
V: TRBV19
D: .
J: TRBJ2-1